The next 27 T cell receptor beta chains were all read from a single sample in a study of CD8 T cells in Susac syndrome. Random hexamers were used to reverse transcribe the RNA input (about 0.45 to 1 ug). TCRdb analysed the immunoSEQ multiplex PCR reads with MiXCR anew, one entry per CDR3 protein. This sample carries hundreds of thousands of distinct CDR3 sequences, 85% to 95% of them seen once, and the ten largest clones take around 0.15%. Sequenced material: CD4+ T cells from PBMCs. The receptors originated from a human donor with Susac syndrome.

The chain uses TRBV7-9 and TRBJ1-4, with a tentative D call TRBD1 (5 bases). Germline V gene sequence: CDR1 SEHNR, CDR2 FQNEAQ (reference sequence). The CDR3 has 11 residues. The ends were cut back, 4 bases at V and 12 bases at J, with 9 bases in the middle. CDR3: CASSSGTELFF. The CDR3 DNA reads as TGTGCCAGCAGCTCAGGGACGGAACTGTTTTTT.

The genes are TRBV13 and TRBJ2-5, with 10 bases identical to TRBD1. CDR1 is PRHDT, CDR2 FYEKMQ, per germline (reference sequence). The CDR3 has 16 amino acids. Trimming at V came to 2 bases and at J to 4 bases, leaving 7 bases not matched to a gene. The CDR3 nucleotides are TGTGCCAGCAGCTTAACGGGACAGGGGATCGGAGAGACCCAGTACTTC. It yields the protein CASSLTGQGIGETQYF.

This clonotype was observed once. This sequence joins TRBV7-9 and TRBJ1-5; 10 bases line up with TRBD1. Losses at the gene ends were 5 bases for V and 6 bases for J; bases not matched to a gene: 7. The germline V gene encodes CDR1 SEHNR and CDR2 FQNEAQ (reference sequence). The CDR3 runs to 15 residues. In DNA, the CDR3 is TGTGCCAGCAGCCACGACAGGGGGCGACTTCAGCCCCAGCATTTT. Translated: CASSHDRGRLQPQHF.

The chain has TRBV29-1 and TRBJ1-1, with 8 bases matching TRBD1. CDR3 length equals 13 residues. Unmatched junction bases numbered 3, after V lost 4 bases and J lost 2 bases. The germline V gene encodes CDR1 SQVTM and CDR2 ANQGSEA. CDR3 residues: CSVGGQGNTEAFF. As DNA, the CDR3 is TGCAGCGTTGGCGGACAGGGTAACACTGAAGCTTTCTTT.

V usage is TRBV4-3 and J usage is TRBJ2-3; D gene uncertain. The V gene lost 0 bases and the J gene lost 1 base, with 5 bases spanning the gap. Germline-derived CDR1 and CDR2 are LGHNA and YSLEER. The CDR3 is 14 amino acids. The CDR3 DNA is TGCGCCAGCAGCCAAGATCAGGGCACAGATACGCAGTATTTT. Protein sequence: CASSQDQGTDTQYF.

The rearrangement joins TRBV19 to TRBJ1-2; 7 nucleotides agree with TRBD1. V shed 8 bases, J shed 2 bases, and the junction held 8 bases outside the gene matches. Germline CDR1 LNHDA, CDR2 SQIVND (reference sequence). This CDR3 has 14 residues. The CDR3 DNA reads TGTGCCAGTGAAAACGACAGGGAAAACTATGGCTACACCTTC. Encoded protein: CASENDRENYGYTF.

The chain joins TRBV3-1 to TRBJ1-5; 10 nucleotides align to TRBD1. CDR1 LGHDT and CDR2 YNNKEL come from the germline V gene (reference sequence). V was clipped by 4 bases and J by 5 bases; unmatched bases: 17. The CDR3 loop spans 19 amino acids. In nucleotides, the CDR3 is TGTGCCAGCAGCCCCTCCCAGTCCGGGACAGGGGTACTCTATCAGCCCCAGCATTTT. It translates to CASSPSQSGTGVLYQPQHF.

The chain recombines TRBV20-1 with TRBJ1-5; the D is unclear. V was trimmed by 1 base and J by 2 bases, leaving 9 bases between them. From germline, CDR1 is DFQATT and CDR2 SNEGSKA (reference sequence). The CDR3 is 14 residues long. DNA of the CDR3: TGCAGTGCTAGAGGGGGTTTAGGCAATCAGCCCCAGCATTTT. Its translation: CSARGGLGNQPQHF.

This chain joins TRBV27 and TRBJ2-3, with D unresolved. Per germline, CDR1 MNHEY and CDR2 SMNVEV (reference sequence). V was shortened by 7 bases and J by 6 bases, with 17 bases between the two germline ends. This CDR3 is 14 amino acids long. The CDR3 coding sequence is TGTGCCAGCATGCCTTTGGCCTGGATGGATACGCAGTATTTT. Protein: CASMPLAWMDTQYF.

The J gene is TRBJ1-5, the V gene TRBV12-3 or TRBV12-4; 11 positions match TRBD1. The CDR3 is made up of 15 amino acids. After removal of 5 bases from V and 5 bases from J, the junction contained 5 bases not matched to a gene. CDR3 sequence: CASSRPGQGDQPQHF. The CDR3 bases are TGTGCCAGCAGTCGGCCGGGACAGGGGGATCAGCCCCAGCATTTT.

The CDR3 DNA reads TGTGCCAGCAGCTTTCAACCCGGGACACAAGCTTTCTTT. Translated: CASSFQPGTQAFF. The chain combines TRBV7-8 with TRBJ1-1, with D possibly matching TRBD1 (6 bases). CDR1 is SGHVS, CDR2 FQNEAQ, per germline. The CDR3 is made up of 13 amino acids. V lost 3 bases and J 9 bases, leaving 14 bases between the germline ends.

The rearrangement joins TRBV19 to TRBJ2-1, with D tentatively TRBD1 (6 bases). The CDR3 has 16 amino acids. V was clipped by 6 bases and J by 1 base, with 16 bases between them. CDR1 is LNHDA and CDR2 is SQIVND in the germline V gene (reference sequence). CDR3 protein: CASSELGAKSYNEQFF. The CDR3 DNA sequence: TGTGCCAGTAGCGAGTTGGGGGCGAAATCCTACAATGAGCAGTTCTTC.

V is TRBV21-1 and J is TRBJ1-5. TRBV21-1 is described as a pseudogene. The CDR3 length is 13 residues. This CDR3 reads CASSKGVNQPQHF. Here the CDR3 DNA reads TGTGCCAGCAGCAAAGGGGTGAATCAGCCCCAGCATTTT.

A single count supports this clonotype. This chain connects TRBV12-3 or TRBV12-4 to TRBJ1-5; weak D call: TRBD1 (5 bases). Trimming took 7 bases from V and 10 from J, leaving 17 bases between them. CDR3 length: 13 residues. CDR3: CASMASPGGPQHF. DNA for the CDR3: TGTGCCAGCATGGCGTCTCCTGGGGGTCCCCAGCATTTT.

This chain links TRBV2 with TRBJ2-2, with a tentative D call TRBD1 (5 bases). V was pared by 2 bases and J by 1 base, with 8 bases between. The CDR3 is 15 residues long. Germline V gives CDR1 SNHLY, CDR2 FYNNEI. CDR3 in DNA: TGTGCCAGCAGTGAACAGGGTCTGAACACCGGGGAGCTGTTTTTT. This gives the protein CASSEQGLNTGELFF.

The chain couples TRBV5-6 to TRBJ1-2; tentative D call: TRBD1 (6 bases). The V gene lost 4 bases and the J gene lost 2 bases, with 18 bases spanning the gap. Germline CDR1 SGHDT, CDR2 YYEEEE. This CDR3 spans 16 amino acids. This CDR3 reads CASSAVVGGSNYGYTF. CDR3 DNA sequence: TGTGCCAGCAGCGCGGTGGTGGGGGGCTCCAACTATGGCTACACCTTC. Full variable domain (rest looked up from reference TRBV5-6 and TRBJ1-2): DAGVTQSPTHLIKTRGQQVTLRCSPKSGHDTVSWYQQALGQGPQFIFQYYEEEERQRGNFPDRFSGHQFPNYSSELNVNALLLGDSALYLCASSAVVGGSNYGYTFGSGTRLTVV.

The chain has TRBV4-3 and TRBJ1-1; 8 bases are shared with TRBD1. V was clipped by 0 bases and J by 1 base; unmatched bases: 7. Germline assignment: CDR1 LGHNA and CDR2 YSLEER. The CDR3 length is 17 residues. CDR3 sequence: CASSQDPSTGENTEAFF. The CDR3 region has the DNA TGCGCCAGCAGCCAAGATCCCTCGACAGGGGAGAACACTGAAGCTTTCTTT.

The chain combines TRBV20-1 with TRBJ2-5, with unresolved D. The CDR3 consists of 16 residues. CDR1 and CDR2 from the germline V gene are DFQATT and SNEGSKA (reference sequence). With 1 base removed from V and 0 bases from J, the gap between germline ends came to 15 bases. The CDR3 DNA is TGCAGTGCTAGAGCCACCGCGAGGCAACACCAAGAGACCCAGTACTTC. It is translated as CSARATARQHQETQYF.

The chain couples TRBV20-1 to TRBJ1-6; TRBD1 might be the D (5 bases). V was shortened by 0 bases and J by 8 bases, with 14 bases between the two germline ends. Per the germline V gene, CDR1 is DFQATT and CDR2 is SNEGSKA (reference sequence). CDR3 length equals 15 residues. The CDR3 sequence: CSARDPAGSHSPLHF. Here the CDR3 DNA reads TGCAGTGCTAGAGATCCGGCAGGGAGCCATTCACCCCTCCACTTT.

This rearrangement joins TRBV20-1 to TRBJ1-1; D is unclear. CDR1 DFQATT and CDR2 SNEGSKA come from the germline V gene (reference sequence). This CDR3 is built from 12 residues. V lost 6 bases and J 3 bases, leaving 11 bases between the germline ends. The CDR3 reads CSAPSGYTEAFF. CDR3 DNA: TGCAGTGCCCCGAGCGGCTACACTGAAGCTTTCTTT.

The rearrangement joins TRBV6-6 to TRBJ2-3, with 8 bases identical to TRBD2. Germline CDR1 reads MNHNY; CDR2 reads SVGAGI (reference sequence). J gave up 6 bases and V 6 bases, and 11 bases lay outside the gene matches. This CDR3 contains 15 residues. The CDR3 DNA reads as TGTGCCAGCAGCCTCCGGGAGGGATGGTCCGATACGCAGTATTTT. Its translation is CASSLREGWSDTQYF.

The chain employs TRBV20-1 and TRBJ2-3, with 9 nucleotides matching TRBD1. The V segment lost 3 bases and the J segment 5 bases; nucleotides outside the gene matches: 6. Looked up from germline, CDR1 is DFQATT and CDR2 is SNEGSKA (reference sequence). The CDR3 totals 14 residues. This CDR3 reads CSARGRTGEDTQYF. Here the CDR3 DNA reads TGCAGTGCTAGGGGTAGGACAGGGGAAGATACGCAGTATTTT.

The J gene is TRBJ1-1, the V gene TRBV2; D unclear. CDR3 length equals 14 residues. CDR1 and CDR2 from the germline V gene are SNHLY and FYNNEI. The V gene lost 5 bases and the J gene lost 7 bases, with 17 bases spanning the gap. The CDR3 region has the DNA TGTGCCAGCAGTAAAACCGGTGATAACGTTGAAGCTTTCTTT. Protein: CASSKTGDNVEAFF.

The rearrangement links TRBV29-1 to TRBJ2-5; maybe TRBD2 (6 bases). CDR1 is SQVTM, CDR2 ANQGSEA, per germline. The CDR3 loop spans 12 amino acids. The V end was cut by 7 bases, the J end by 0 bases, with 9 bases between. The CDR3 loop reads CSAGGYQETQYF. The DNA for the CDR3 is TGCAGCGCTGGGGGGTACCAAGAGACCCAGTACTTC.

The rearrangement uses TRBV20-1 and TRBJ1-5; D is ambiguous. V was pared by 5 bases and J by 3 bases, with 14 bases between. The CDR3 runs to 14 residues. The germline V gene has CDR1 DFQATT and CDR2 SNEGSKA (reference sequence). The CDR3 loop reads CSAGGSQLNQPQHF. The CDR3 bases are TGCAGTGCTGGAGGGTCCCAACTCAATCAGCCCCAGCATTTT.

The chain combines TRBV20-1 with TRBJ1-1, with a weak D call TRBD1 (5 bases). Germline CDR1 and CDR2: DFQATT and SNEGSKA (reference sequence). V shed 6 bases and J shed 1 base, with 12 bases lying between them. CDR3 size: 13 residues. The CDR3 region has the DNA TGCAGTGCCCCGACAGTAACGAACACTGAAGCTTTCTTT. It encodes CSAPTVTNTEAFF.

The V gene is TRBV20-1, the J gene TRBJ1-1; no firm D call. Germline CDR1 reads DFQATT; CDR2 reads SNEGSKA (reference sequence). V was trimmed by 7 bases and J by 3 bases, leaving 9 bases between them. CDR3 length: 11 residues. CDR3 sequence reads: CSVLGYTEAFF. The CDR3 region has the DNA TGCAGTGTCCTCGGCTACACTGAAGCTTTCTTT.